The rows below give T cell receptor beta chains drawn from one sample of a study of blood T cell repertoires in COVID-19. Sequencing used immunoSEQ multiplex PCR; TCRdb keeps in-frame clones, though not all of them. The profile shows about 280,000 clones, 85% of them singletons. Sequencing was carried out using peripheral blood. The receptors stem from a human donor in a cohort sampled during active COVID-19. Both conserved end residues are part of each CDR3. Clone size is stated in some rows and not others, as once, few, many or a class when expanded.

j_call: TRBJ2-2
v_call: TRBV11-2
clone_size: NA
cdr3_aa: CASSLEYGELFF

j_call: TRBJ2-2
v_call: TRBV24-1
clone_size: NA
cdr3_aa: CATSDSLVAGELFF

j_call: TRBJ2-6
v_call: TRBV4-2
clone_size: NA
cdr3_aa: CASSDNSGANVLTF

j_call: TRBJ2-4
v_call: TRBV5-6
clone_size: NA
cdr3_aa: CASSKTGGSENIQYF

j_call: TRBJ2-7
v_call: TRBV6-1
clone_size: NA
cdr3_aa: CASSEAENYEQYF

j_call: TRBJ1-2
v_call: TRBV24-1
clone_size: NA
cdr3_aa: CATSATNYGYTF

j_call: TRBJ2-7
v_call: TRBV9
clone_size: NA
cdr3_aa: CASSVGNGYEQYF

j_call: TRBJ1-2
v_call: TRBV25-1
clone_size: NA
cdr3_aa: CASSELQGGYTF

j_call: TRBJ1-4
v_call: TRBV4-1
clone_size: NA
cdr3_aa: CASSQPGGPNEKLFF

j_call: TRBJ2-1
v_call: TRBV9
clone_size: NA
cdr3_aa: CASSVAQGNEQFF

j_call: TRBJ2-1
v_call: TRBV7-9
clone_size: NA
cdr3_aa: CASGGGSTYNEQFF

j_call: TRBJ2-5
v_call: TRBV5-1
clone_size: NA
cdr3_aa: CASTENYGGFETQYF

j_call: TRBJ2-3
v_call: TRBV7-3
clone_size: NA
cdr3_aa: CASSSSPATDTQYF

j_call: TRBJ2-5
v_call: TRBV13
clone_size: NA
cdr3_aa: CASSTTGETQYF

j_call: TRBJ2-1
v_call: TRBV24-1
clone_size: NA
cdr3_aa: CATSEPRTSYTGDEQFF

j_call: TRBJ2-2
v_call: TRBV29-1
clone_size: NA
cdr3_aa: CSVGSGVNTGELFF

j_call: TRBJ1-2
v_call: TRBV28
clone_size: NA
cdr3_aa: CASSLGQGNYGYTF

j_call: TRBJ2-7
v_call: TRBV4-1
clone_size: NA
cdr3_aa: CASSPRTGSPYEQYF

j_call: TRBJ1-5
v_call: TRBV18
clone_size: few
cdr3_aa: CASSRDRGNQPQHF

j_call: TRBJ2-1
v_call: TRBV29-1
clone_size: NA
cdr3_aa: CSVGNEFTGPGDNEQFF

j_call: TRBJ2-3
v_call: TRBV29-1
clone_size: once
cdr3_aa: CSVVLAGGTDTQYF

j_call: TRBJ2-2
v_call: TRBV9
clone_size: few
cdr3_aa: CASSPRLAGVAGELFF

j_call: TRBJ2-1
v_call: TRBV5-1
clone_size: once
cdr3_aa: CASSLESPGQVNNEQFF

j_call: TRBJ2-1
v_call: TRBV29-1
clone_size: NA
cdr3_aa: CSGDLLVNEQFF

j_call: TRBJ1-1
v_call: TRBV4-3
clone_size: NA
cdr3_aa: CASSQDAQGGVAFF

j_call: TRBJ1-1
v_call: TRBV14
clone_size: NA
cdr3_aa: CASSLQGNTEAFF

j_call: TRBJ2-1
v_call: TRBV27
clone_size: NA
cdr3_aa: CASSLLAGAIISSYNEQFF

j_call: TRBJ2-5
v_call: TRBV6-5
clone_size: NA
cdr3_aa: CASRTTSTETQYF

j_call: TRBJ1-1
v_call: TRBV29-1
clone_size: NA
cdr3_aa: CSILTGGNTEAFF

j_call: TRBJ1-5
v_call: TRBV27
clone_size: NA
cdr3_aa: CASNLRAVVHYQPQHF

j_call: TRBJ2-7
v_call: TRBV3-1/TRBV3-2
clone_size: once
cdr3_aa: CASSQSPDRGYEQYF

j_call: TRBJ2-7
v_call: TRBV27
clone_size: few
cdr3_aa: CARLRQREDEQYF

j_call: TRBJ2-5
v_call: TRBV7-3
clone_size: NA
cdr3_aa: CASSLGVGQTQETQYF

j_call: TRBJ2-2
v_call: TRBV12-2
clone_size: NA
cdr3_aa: CASRPLTVRSGTGELFF

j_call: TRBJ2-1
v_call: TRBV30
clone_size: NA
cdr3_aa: CAWSTGTAYNEQFF

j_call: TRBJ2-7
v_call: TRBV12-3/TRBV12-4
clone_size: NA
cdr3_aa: CASSYARGEQYF

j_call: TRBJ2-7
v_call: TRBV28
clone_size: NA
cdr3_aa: CASSHVTTGPYEQYF

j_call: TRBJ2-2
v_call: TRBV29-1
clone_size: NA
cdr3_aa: CSGGQLTGELFF

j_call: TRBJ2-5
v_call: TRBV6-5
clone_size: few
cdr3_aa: CASCAGVLETQYF

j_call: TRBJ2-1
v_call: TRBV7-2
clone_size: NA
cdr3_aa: CASSVRTSGGNEQFF

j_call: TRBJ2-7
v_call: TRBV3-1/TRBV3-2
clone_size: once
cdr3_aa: CASSQSIPGLAGVILSSSYEQYF

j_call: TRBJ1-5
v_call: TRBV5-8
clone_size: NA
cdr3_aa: CASSMGQVNQPQHF

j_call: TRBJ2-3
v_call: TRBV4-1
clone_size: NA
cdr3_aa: CASRSLAGRRDTQYF

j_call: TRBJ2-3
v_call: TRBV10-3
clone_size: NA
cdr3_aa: CAISVNGATDTQYF

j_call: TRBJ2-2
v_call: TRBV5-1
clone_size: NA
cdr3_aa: CASSSGTTNTGELFF

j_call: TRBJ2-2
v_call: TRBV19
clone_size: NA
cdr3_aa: CASRQDTINTGELFF

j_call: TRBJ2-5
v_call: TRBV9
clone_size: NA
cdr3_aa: CASSVGQGQKTQYF

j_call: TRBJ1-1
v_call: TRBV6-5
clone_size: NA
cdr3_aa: CASSYRGIGTEAFF

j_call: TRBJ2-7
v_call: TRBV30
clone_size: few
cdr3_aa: CAWSAHMGQGAWEQYF

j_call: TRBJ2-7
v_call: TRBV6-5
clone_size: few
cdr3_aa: CATRLASGSNYEQYF

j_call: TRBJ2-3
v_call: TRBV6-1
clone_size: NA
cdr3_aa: CASSEARYPSTDTQYF

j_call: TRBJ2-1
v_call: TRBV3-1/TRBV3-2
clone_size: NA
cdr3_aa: CASTHPHPKGLAYYNEQFF

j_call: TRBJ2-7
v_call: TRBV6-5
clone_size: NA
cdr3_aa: CASSLVRAYEQYF

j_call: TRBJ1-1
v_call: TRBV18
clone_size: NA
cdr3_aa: CASSPPGGRATEAFF

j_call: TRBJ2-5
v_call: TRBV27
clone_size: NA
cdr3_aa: CASSMLAGVRETQYF

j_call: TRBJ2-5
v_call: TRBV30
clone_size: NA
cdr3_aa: CAWSRGPETQYF

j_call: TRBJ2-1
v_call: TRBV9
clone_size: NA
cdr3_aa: CASSVTGTGKNEQFF